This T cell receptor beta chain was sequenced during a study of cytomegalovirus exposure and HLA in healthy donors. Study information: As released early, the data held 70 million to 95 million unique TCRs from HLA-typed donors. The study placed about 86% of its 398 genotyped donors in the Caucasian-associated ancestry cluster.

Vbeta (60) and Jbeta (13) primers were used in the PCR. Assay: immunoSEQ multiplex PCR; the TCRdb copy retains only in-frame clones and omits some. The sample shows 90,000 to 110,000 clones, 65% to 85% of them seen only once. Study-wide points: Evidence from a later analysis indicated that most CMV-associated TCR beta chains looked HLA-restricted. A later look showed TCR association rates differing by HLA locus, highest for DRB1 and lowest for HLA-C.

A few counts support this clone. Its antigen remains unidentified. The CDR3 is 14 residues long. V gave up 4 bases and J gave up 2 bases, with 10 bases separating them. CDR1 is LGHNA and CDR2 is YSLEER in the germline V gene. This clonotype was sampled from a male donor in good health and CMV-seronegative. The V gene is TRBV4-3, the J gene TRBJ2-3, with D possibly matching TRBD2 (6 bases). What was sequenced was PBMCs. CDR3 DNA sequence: TGCGCCAGCAGCCGGGGACTTTACACAGATACGCAGTATTTT. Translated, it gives CASSRGLYTDTQYF.